The 10 T cell receptor beta chains listed next were all sequenced from one sample in a study of blood T cell repertoires in COVID-19 (dated by TCRdb to the early 2020s). Library prep was done by the immunoSEQ multiplex PCR assay. The clones in this table, taken by TCRdb from immuneACCESS, are in-frame only. Not every clone is retained; where verified, under half of the shortfall comes from an unresolved V gene, and the cause of the rest is unknown. For this sample the table gives around 120,000 clones, of which about three quarters were detected only once. In total, the top ten clones hold 6.2% of the sample. The sample taken for sequencing was peripheral blood. The receptor set was obtained from a man between 65 and 79 years old with acute or convalescent COVID-19.

This rearrangement joins TRBV11-3 to TRBJ2-1; the D is unclear. Trimming removed 5 bases at V and 0 bases at J, with 11 bases between. This CDR3 region has 15 residues. The germline CDR1 and CDR2 sequences are SGHNT and YENEEA. CDR3 amino acids: CASSPPASSYNEQFF. The CDR3 DNA reads as TGTGCCAGCAGCCCCCCAGCGTCCTCCTACAATGAGCAGTTCTTC. Supplemented by reference TRBV11-3 and TRBJ2-1, the full variable domain reads EAGVVQSPRYKIIEKKQPVAFWCNPISGHNTLYWYLQNLGQGPELLIRYENEEAVDDSQLPKDRFSAERLKGVDSTLKIQPAELGDSAVYLCASSPPASSYNEQFFGPGTRLTVL.

V is TRBV5-1 and J is TRBJ2-3; D may be TRBD1 (5 bases). Germline assignment: CDR1 SGHRS and CDR2 YFSETQ. CDR3 length: 14 residues. With 0 bases removed from V and 2 bases from J, the gap between germline ends came to 7 bases. This CDR3 is CASSLVQATDTQYF. CDR3 bases: TGCGCCAGCAGCTTGGTACAGGCCACAGATACGCAGTATTTT.

The table lists this clone with a few counts. CDR3 sequence reads: CASSPDRQGAETQYF. CDR3 nucleotides: TGTGCCAGCAGCCCCGACCGACAGGGGGCAGAGACCCAGTACTTC. J is TRBJ2-5 and V is TRBV9, with 10 bases aligning to TRBD1. Losses at the gene ends were 4 bases for V and 4 bases for J; bases not matched to a gene: 7. This CDR3 contains 15 residues. CDR1 SGDLS and CDR2 YYNGEE come from the germline V gene.

The chain combines TRBV5-1 with TRBJ1-4; D might be TRBD1 (6 bases). The V and J ends lost 1 base and 4 bases respectively, with 17 bases between them. This CDR3 spans 17 amino acids. CDR1 SGHRS and CDR2 YFSETQ come from the germline V gene. CDR3 DNA: TGCGCCAGCAGCTTGTCGGGGGGCGCGCTCGTTAATGAAAAACTGTTTTTT. It yields the protein CASSLSGGALVNEKLFF.

The J gene is TRBJ1-1, the V gene TRBV19; D is unresolved. The CDR3 loop spans 14 amino acids. Trimming removed 5 bases from V and 4 bases from J, with 14 bases in between. Germline values: CDR1 LNHDA, CDR2 SQIVND (reference sequence). CDR3 region: CASSVVAGSTEAFF. The CDR3, as DNA: TGTGCCAGTAGTGTCGTAGCGGGGAGCACTGAAGCTTTCTTT.

V usage is TRBV30 and J usage is TRBJ1-2, with D tentatively TRBD1 (6 bases). This CDR3 region has 13 residues. From germline, CDR1 is GTSNPN and CDR2 SVGIG (reference sequence). Trimming cost V 5 bases and J 8 bases, with 18 bases left between them. The CDR3 sequence: CAWEWSDSRGYTF. The CDR3 DNA follows: TGTGCCTGGGAGTGGTCGGACAGCCGGGGCTACACCTTC.

This sequence joins TRBV5-4 and TRBJ2-7, with 8 bases that match TRBD2. Germline V gene sequence: CDR1 SGHNT, CDR2 YYREEE (reference sequence). V dropped 4 bases and J dropped 3; count of bases not matched to a gene: 6. The CDR3 spans 14 residues. This CDR3 reads CASSPGAGGYEQYF. The CDR3 DNA reads as TGTGCCAGCAGCCCGGGGGCGGGAGGCTACGAGCAGTACTTC.

This chain links TRBV19 with TRBJ1-5; 9 bases line up with TRBD1. Germline trimming cut 5 bases from V and 1 base from J; bases unmatched to any gene: 3. The CDR3 length is 15 residues. Germline CDR1 and CDR2: LNHDA and SQIVND (reference sequence). In DNA form, the CDR3 reads TGTGCCAGTAGTCGCGACAGGGGGAGCAATCAGCCCCAGCATTTT. It translates to CASSRDRGSNQPQHF.

This clone was counted a few times. The chain recombines TRBV4-2 with TRBJ1-4; 8 nucleotides line up with TRBD1. This CDR3 region has 17 residues. V lost 0 bases to trimming and J lost 8 bases; unmatched junction nucleotides: 11. Germline V gives CDR1 LGHNA, CDR2 YNFKEQ. The CDR3 loop is CASSQDLAGGMYEKLFF. DNA for the CDR3: TGTGCCAGCAGCCAAGATTTGGCAGGGGGCATGTACGAAAAACTGTTTTTT.

The chain joins TRBV6-2 or TRBV6-3 to TRBJ2-7, with D possibly matching TRBD2 (5 bases). The germline gives CDR1 MNHEY, CDR2 SVGEGT. This CDR3 has 13 amino acids. Trimming left V 6 bases short and J 3 bases short, with 12 bases between. CDR3 bases: TGTGCCAGCAGCCGACCAACTAGCTACGAGCAGTACTTC. Its protein is CASSRPTSYEQYF.